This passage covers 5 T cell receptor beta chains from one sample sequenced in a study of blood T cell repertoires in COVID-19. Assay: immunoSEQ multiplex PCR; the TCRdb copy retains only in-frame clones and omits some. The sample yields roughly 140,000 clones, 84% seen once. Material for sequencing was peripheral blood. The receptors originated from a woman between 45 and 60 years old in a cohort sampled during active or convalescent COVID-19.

The CDR3 sequence is CAYEPGETQYF. CDR3 bases: TGTGCCTACGAACCCGGGGAGACCCAGTACTTC. The chain joins TRBV30 to TRBJ2-5; D is undetermined. The CDR3 length is 11 residues. Germline loops: CDR1 GTSNPN, CDR2 SVGIG (reference sequence). The V end was cut by 7 bases, the J end by 5 bases, with 11 bases between.

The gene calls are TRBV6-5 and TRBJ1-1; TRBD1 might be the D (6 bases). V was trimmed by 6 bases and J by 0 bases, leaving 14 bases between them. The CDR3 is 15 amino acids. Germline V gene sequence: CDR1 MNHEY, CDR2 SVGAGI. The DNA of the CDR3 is TGTGCCAGCAGGTATACAGGGTTGGTGAACACTGAAGCTTTCTTT. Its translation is CASRYTGLVNTEAFF.

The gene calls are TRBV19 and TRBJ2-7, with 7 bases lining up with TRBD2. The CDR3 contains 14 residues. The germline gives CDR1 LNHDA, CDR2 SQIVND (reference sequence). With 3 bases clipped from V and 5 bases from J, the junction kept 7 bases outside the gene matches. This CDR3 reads CASSMRERGHEQYF. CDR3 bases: TGTGCCAGTAGTATGAGGGAGCGGGGCCACGAGCAGTACTTC.

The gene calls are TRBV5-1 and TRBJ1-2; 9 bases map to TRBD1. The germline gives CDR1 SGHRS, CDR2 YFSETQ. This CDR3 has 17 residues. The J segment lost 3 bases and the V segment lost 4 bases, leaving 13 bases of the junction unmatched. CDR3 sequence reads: CASSEPYRGQWDYGYTF. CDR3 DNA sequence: TGCGCCAGCAGCGAACCCTACAGGGGGCAGTGGGACTATGGCTACACCTTC.

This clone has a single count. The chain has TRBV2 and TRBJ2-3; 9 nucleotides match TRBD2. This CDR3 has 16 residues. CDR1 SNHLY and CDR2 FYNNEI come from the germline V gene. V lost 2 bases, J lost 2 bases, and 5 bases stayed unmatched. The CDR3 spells CASSERRGGTTDTQYF. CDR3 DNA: TGTGCCAGCAGTGAACGGCGGGGGGGTACCACAGATACGCAGTATTTT.